A single sample gave rise to the 32 T cell receptor beta chains below, sequenced in a study of T cells in localized non-small cell lung cancer. Method: immunoSEQ multiplex PCR; TCRdb's copy keeps in-frame clones and lacks some. This table holds tens of thousands of clones, around 87% found once. Sequenced material: peripheral blood, taken before any cancer treatment. Source of these receptors: a man aged 35 to 70 with stage I lung adenocarcinoma.

This chain uses TRBV7-2 with TRBJ1-2; D remains unclear. The V and J ends lost 2 bases and 4 bases respectively, with 11 bases between them. Germline CDR1 is SGHTA and CDR2 is FQGNSA. The CDR3 totals 14 residues. The CDR3 bases are TGTGCCAGCAGCTTATCTGAGGGAATCTATGGCTACACCTTC. Translated: CASSLSEGIYGYTF.

This chain joins TRBV2 and TRBJ2-1; D is unresolved. The CDR3 loop spans 11 amino acids. V gave up 7 bases and J gave up 10 bases, with 11 bases separating them. CDR1 and CDR2 from the germline V gene are SNHLY and FYNNEI. The CDR3 here is CASTVDSEQFF. CDR3 DNA: TGTGCCAGCACCGTCGACTCCGAGCAGTTCTTC. Filled out from reference TRBV2 and TRBJ2-1, the complete variable domain reads EPEVTQTPSHQVTQMGQEVILRCVPISNHLYFYWYRQILGQKVEFLVSFYNNEISEKSEIFDDQFSVERPDGSNFTLKIRSTKLEDSAMYFCASTVDSEQFFGPGTRLTVL.

Note on this clone: This same CDR3 is encoded by further DNA sequences in the sample. The chain links TRBV5-8 to TRBJ1-2; D uncertain. Trimming left V 5 bases short and J 5 bases short, with 13 bases between. CDR1 is SGHTS and CDR2 is YDEGEE in the germline V gene. The CDR3 consists of 13 residues. The CDR3 loop reads CASSLMADYGYTF. CDR3 sequence (DNA): TGTGCCAGCAGTCTTATGGCGGATTATGGCTACACCTTC. The whole variable domain, filled in from reference TRBV5-8 and TRBJ1-2, reads EAGVTQSPTHLIKTRGQQATLRCSPISGHTSVYWYQQALGLGLQFLLWYDEGEERNRGNFPPRFSGRQFPNYSSELNVNALELEDSALYLCASSLMADYGYTFGSGTRLTVV.

V and J are TRBV28 and TRBJ1-3; 10 nucleotides line up with TRBD1. Unmatched junction bases numbered 7, after V lost 5 bases and J lost 0 bases. The CDR3 runs 17 residues. CDR1 is MDHEN, CDR2 SYDVKM, per germline. The CDR3 loop is CASSLWTGGTSGNTIYF. DNA of the CDR3: TGTGCCAGCAGTCTCTGGACAGGGGGGACCTCTGGAAACACCATATATTTT.

J is TRBJ2-1 and V is TRBV7-3, with D maybe TRBD2 (5 bases). The CDR3 totals 14 residues. Trimming cost V 5 bases and J 4 bases, with 12 bases left between them. Germline assignment: CDR1 SGHTA and CDR2 FQGTGA. DNA of the CDR3: TGTGCCAGCAGCCCGGGAACAACTTACAATGAGCAGTTCTTC. This sequence encodes CASSPGTTYNEQFF. Full variable domain (remainder filled in from reference TRBV7-3 and TRBJ2-1): GAGVSQTPSNKVTEKGKYVELRCDPISGHTALYWYRQSLGQGPEFLIYFQGTGAADDSGLPNDRFFAVRPEGSVSTLKIQRTERGDSAVYLCASSPGTTYNEQFFGPGTRLTVL.

The chain carries TRBV4-3 and TRBJ1-4; 8 positions agree with TRBD1. Germline lookup yields CDR1 LGHNA and CDR2 YSLEER. Germline trimming cut 2 bases from V and 2 bases from J; bases unmatched to any gene: 4. The CDR3 length is 16 residues. CDR3 sequence: CASSQLHRGTNEKLFF. The CDR3 DNA reads as TGCGCCAGCAGCCAACTACACAGGGGGACTAATGAAAAACTGTTTTTT.

The CDR3 DNA reads TGTGCCAGCAGTTTATGGCCCACCGAGGGCGGCTACACCTTC. Protein: CASSLWPTEGGYTF. The V gene is TRBV28, the J gene TRBJ1-2; D unclear. CDR3 length: 14 amino acids. Trimming removed 0 bases from V and 8 bases from J, with 13 bases in between. Germline CDR1 reads MDHEN; CDR2 reads SYDVKM.

The chain is built from TRBV10-3 and TRBJ1-3; 8 nucleotides line up with TRBD1. Germline CDR1 is ENHRY and CDR2 is SYGVKD. The V and J ends lost 5 bases and 1 base, in that order; junction bases with no gene match: 4. CDR3 length equals 15 residues. The CDR3, as DNA: TGTGCCATCAGTTATGACAGGGGATCTGGAAACACCATATATTTT. Its protein is CAISYDRGSGNTIYF.

V gene TRBV6-6 combines with J gene TRBJ2-7, with D perhaps TRBD2 (5 bases). CDR1 and CDR2 from the germline V gene are MNHNY and SVGAGI (reference sequence). The V and J ends lost 2 bases and 2 bases respectively, with 10 bases between them. The CDR3 covers 14 residues. CDR3 sequence: CASSYGGPTYEQYF. The CDR3 DNA reads as TGTGCCAGCAGTTACGGCGGGCCCACCTACGAGCAGTACTTC.

The chain carries TRBV7-2 and TRBJ2-7; D is uncertain. Trimming stripped 2 bases from V and 0 bases from J, with 11 bases between. The CDR3 sequence is 15 residues long. CDR1 and CDR2 from the germline V gene are SGHTA and FQGNSA. The CDR3 loop reads CASSLQSTDSYEQYF. Written as DNA, the CDR3 is TGTGCCAGCAGCTTACAGAGTACAGACTCCTACGAGCAGTACTTC. Combining the CDR3 with reference TRBV7-2 and TRBJ2-7 gives the whole variable domain GAGVSQSPSNKVTEKGKDVELRCDPISGHTALYWYRQSLGQGLEFLIYFQGNSAPDKSGLPSDRFSAERTGGSVSTLTIQRTQQEDSAVYLCASSLQSTDSYEQYFGPGTRLTVT.

This clone was detected a few times. The rearrangement joins TRBV4-3 to TRBJ2-7, with TRBD2 matching over 10 bases. Germline CDR1 LGHNA, CDR2 YSLEER. Trimming at V came to 3 bases and at J to 2 bases, leaving 7 bases not matched to a gene. The CDR3 sequence is 16 residues long. CDR3 in amino acids: CASSQTRTSGPYEQYF. For the CDR3, the DNA is TGCGCCAGCAGCCAGACCAGGACTAGCGGCCCCTACGAGCAGTACTTC.

This chain connects TRBV27 to TRBJ1-1; D gene uncertain. Germline CDR1 reads MNHEY; CDR2 reads SMNVEV (reference sequence). The CDR3 length is 14 residues. V was clipped by 3 bases and J by 1 base, with 9 bases between them. In DNA form, the CDR3 reads TGTGCCAGCAGTTTCCGGCTTGGGAACACTGAAGCTTTCTTT. It codes for CASSFRLGNTEAFF.

The CDR3 sequence: CASSIALRGPRSIQYF. The CDR3 DNA sequence: TGTGCCAGTAGTATAGCCCTACGCGGACCCAGGAGCATTCAGTACTTC. J is TRBJ2-4 and V is TRBV19, with D unclear. Germline lookup yields CDR1 LNHDA and CDR2 SQIVND (reference sequence). Trimming pared 1 base from V and 9 bases from J, leaving 19 bases between. There are 16 residues in the CDR3.

The chain has TRBV6-6 and TRBJ1-5; D may be TRBD1 (5 bases). V dropped 11 bases and J dropped 1 base, with 15 bases sitting between them. The CDR3 is 14 residues long. CDR1 is MNHNY, CDR2 SVGAGI, per germline (reference sequence). The CDR3 here is CAAYGTSSNQPQHF. The CDR3 region has the DNA TGTGCCGCCTACGGGACGTCGAGCAATCAGCCCCAGCATTTT.

This clone came up a few times. The chain recombines TRBV2 with TRBJ1-3; D remains ambiguous. CDR1 is SNHLY, CDR2 FYNNEI, per germline. The CDR3 runs to 12 residues. Trimming stripped 7 bases from V and 2 bases from J, with 6 bases between. In DNA form, the CDR3 reads TGTGCCAGCATAAAGACTGGAAACACCATATATTTT. Translated: CASIKTGNTIYF.

The chain uses TRBV2 and TRBJ2-1, with D unresolved. Trimming removed 6 bases from V and 4 bases from J, with 13 bases in between. CDR1 and CDR2 (germline): SNHLY, FYNNEI. The CDR3 runs 14 residues. This chain's CDR3 is CASRPRAVYNEQFF. For the CDR3, the DNA is TGTGCCAGCAGGCCAAGAGCAGTTTACAATGAGCAGTTCTTC.

In its sample, this clone was seen a few times. This chain joins TRBV18 and TRBJ2-7, with D possibly TRBD2 on 6 matching bases. CDR3 length: 15 residues. Germline-derived CDR1 and CDR2 are KGHSH and LQKENI. The V and J ends lost 3 bases and 2 bases respectively, with 14 bases between them. In DNA form, the CDR3 reads TGTGCCAGCTCACCGCGGGACCACTTCCCCTACGAGCAGTACTTC. Translated: CASSPRDHFPYEQYF.

The rearrangement uses TRBV2 and TRBJ1-2; no reliable D call. CDR1 is SNHLY, CDR2 FYNNEI, per germline. The V gene lost 2 bases and the J gene lost 7 bases, with 20 bases spanning the gap. The CDR3 length is 16 residues. CDR3 sequence (DNA): TGTGCCAGCAGTGAAAGGCGCGAGCCCGGGGTGCGTGGCTACACCTTC. Amino acids: CASSERREPGVRGYTF. Variable domain in full (rest from reference TRBV2 and TRBJ1-2): EPEVTQTPSHQVTQMGQEVILRCVPISNHLYFYWYRQILGQKVEFLVSFYNNEISEKSEIFDDQFSVERPDGSNFTLKIRSTKLEDSAMYFCASSERREPGVRGYTFGSGTRLTVV.

V usage is TRBV29-1 and J usage is TRBJ2-1; 13 bases are a match to TRBD2. Trimming took 5 bases from V and 7 from J; bases not matched to a gene: 8. This CDR3 is built from 15 residues. Per germline, CDR1 SQVTM and CDR2 ANQGSEA. The CDR3 nucleotides read TGCAGCGTTACTAGCGGGAGGGGATTTATAAATGAGCAGTTCTTC. This translates into CSVTSGRGFINEQFF.

This chain uses TRBV7-8 with TRBJ2-5, with 7 bases fitting TRBD1. With V trimmed by 3 bases and J by 0 bases, 4 bases remained unmatched. Germline CDR1 is SGHVS and CDR2 is FQNEAQ. The CDR3 runs to 15 residues. CDR3 nucleotides: TGTGCCAGCAGCTTCGTTGGGACAGACCAAGAGACCCAGTACTTC. It specifies CASSFVGTDQETQYF.

This chain links TRBV7-9 with TRBJ2-3; unclear D gene. CDR1 and CDR2 from the germline V gene are SEHNR and FQNEAQ (reference sequence). Trimming took 1 base from V and 6 from J, leaving 11 bases between them. CDR3 length equals 14 residues. The CDR3 loop reads CASSLGPPWDTQYF. The CDR3 coding sequence is TGTGCCAGCAGCTTAGGGCCGCCGTGGGATACGCAGTATTTT.

The V call is TRBV14, the J call TRBJ1-1; TRBD1 agrees at 7 bases. Trimming at V came to 0 bases and at J to 3 bases, leaving 4 bases not matched to a gene. The CDR3 has 15 residues. From germline, CDR1 is SGHDN and CDR2 FVKESK. The DNA of the CDR3 is TGTGCCAGCAGCCAAGAAGCCAGGGGGGACACTGAAGCTTTCTTT. Its translation: CASSQEARGDTEAFF.

The J gene is TRBJ2-7, the V gene TRBV9; 10 bases map to TRBD2. Germline assignment: CDR1 SGDLS and CDR2 YYNGEE. The CDR3 consists of 16 residues. The J segment lost 0 bases and the V segment lost 3 bases, leaving 6 bases of the junction unmatched. The CDR3 here is CASSASTSGSSYEQYF. The DNA for the CDR3 is TGTGCCAGCAGCGCCTCGACTAGCGGGTCCTCCTACGAGCAGTACTTC.

Here the CDR3 DNA reads TGTGCCAGCTCACCATTGGGGGCAACCTACGAGCAGTACTTC. This sequence encodes CASSPLGATYEQYF. The chain has TRBV18 and TRBJ2-7, with D perhaps matching TRBD1 (6 bases). V dropped 2 bases and J dropped 2 bases, with 10 bases sitting between them. Germline assignment: CDR1 KGHSH and CDR2 LQKENI. The CDR3 contains 14 residues.

The J gene is TRBJ1-4, the V gene TRBV5-1; perhaps TRBD1 as D (6 bases). The CDR3 has 13 residues. Germline-derived CDR1 and CDR2 are SGHRS and YFSETQ. Trimming took 1 base from V and 8 from J, leaving 9 bases between them. The CDR3 nucleotides read TGCGCCAGCAGCTTGACAGGGCGGGAAAAACTGTTTTTT. This codes for CASSLTGREKLFF.

The V gene is TRBV4-1, the J gene TRBJ2-1, with 10 positions matching TRBD1. V shed 1 base, J shed 6 bases, and the junction held 6 bases outside the gene matches. CDR1 and CDR2 (germline): MGHRA, YSYEKL. The CDR3 consists of 16 residues. This CDR3 is CASSQAPGQGLNEQFF. The CDR3 coding sequence is TGCGCCAGCAGCCAAGCCCCGGGACAGGGGCTCAATGAGCAGTTCTTC.

The chain combines TRBV4-3 with TRBJ2-7; the match to TRBD2 covers 13 bases. Germline V lookup: CDR1 LGHNA, CDR2 YSLEER. CDR3 size: 18 residues. J lost 3 bases, V lost 3 bases, and 11 bases had no gene match. The CDR3 spells CASSQRTSGRGGDYEQYF. DNA of the CDR3: TGCGCCAGCAGCCAGAGGACTAGCGGGAGAGGGGGAGACTACGAGCAGTACTTC.

This CDR3 is CASSVMASGSHEQYF. The CDR3 nucleotides are TGTGCCAGCAGTGTAATGGCTAGCGGGTCTCACGAGCAGTACTTC. The rearrangement joins TRBV25-1 to TRBJ2-7; 8 bases align to TRBD2. The CDR3 consists of 15 residues. Germline V lookup: CDR1 MGHDK, CDR2 SYGVNS. Trimming at V came to 4 bases and at J to 5 bases, leaving 10 bases not matched to a gene.

The chain has TRBV7-8 and TRBJ2-5, with D perhaps given as TRBD1 or TRBD2 (5 bases each). CDR3 length equals 18 residues. Trimming removed 5 bases from V and 7 bases from J, with 29 bases in between. Germline V gene lookup returns CDR1 SGHVS and CDR2 FQNEAQ. The CDR3 here is CASSLSHSGLAHHGTQYF. In DNA, the CDR3 is TGTGCCAGCAGCCTGAGTCACTCGGGGCTAGCCCACCACGGGACCCAGTACTTC.

The V and J genes are TRBV2 and TRBJ2-5; no clear D. The J call may be faulty, since TRBJ2-7 better matches the DNA end. Germline CDR1 is SNHLY and CDR2 is FYNNEI. CDR3 size: 11 residues. CDR3 coding DNA: TGTGCCAGCAGTGTCACCTACGAGCAGTACTTC. Translated, it gives CASSVTYEQYF.

The V gene is TRBV7-9, the J gene TRBJ1-1; tentative D call: TRBD1 (5 bases). This CDR3 spans 15 amino acids. Germline CDR1 reads SEHNR; CDR2 reads FQNEAQ (reference sequence). V was pared by 0 bases and J by 4 bases, with 12 bases between. CDR3 in amino acids: CASSLASGTGTEAFF. CDR3 sequence (DNA): TGTGCCAGCAGCTTAGCCTCGGGGACGGGCACTGAAGCTTTCTTT.

The chain combines TRBV18 with TRBJ1-5; 11 bases agree with TRBD1. Germline values: CDR1 KGHSH, CDR2 LQKENI. The junction had 8 bases not matched to a gene; V was cut back by 5 bases and J by 5 bases. The CDR3 contains 16 residues. Here the CDR3 DNA reads TGTGCCAGCTCAAGCTTGGACAGGGGGCAGGATCAGCCCCAGCATTTT. Its protein is CASSSLDRGQDQPQHF.